Listed below are T cell receptor beta chains from one sample, sequenced in a study of T-cell reconstitution after alpha-beta-depleted transplantation in children. Each CDR3 protein is one row after TCRdb ran MiXCR on the PCR reads. The sample lists over 85,000 distinct CDR3 sequences, roughly 7.6% occurring once. The input for sequencing was PBMCs, taken before TCRalphabeta/CD19-depleted stem cell transplant. The origin of the receptors is a boy aged 2 to 10 with acute lymphoblastic leukemia, due to receive a stem cell transplant. CDR3s include the opening cysteine and the closing phenylalanine or tryptophan. D genes are given only for firm matches. Clone size appears in some rows only: once, few, many, or a class for an expanded clone.

d_call | clone_size | j_call | v_call | cdr3_nt | cdr3_aa
. | few | TRBJ1-1 | TRBV7-9 | TGTGCCAGCACTACTCCGATGGCAGGGTTGAACACTGAAGCTTTCTTT | CASTTPMAGLNTEAFF
. | . | TRBJ2-1 | TRBV19 | TGTGCCAGTAGTATAGACAATTACAATGAGCAGTTCTTC | CASSIDNYNEQFF
TRBD1 | many | TRBJ1-1 | TRBV7-9 | TGTGCCAGCAGCTTAGCGCCAGGGGGGAGAACTGAAGCTTTCTTT | CASSLAPGGRTEAFF
TRBD2 | . | TRBJ2-5 | TRBV20-1 | TGCAGTGCCGCCCGGACTAGCGGGGGGGAGACCCAGTACTTC | CSAARTSGGETQYF
. | many | TRBJ1-4 | TRBV5-1 | TGCGCCAGCAGCCGATGGACCGGAGAGAAACTGTTTTTT | CASSRWTGEKLFF
TRBD2 | . | TRBJ2-2 | TRBV10-3 | TGTGCCATCAGCCAAACGATAGCGGGGGAGCTTAAGGGGGAGCTGTTTTTT | CAISQTIAGELKGELFF
TRBD2 | . | TRBJ2-7 | TRBV10-2 | TGCGCCAGCTTGCGGGGACTAGCCACCTACGAGCAGTACTTC | CASLRGLATYEQYF
TRBD2 | . | TRBJ2-2 | TRBV12-3/TRBV12-4 | TGTGCCAGCAGTTTGAGGACTAGAGCGAACACCGGGGAGCTGTTTTTT | CASSLRTRANTGELFF
. | many | TRBJ2-1 | TRBV20-1 | TGCAGTGCCCAACTCCCCCGGGGGAGCTCCTACAATGAGCAGTTCTTC | CSAQLPRGSSYNEQFF
. | . | TRBJ1-2 | TRBV20-1 | TGCAGTGCTAGAGAGAGAGTGCCACATGGCTACACCTTC | CSARERVPHGYTF
. | . | TRBJ2-7 | TRBV7-2 | TGTGCCAGCAGCTTAGCCAGGACACTTGAGTTTAGCTCCTACGAGCAGTACTTC | CASSLARTLEFSSYEQYF